The 29 T cell receptor beta chains below come from one sample, sequenced in a study of T-cell memory formation after mild COVID-19. TCRdb redid the calling of the 5' RACE reads with MiXCR, one entry per CDR3 protein. The sample lists hundreds of thousands of distinct CDR3 sequences; about a fifth were seen once. Sequencing used PBMCs or a T cell subset sorted from them (not recorded which). The source is an adult woman who had mild COVID-19 (a few samples of this study predate the infection). Cell type and time point are not known.

In this sample, this clonotype turned up a few times. The chain is built from TRBV5-1 and TRBJ2-3; TRBD2 matches at 8 bases. Germline V gene sequence: CDR1 SGHRS, CDR2 YFSETQ. The CDR3 is 16 residues long. V gave up 1 base and J gave up 1 base; unmatched junction bases: 5. CDR3 bases: TGCGCCAGCAGCTTGATAGCGGGGCCGGGCACAGATACGCAGTATTTT. Protein sequence: CASSLIAGPGTDTQYF.

This clonotype was seen just once. This chain joins TRBV14 and TRBJ2-5; 14 bases fit TRBD2. The CDR3 loop spans 19 amino acids. Germline V lookup: CDR1 SGHDN, CDR2 FVKESK. V gave up 5 bases and J gave up 0 bases; unmatched junction bases: 11. CDR3 sequence (DNA): TGTGCCAGCAGCTTTAGCCACGGGACTAGCGGGGGTCACCAAGAGACCCAGTACTTC. Translating it yields CASSFSHGTSGGHQETQYF.

This chain joins TRBV12-5 and TRBJ2-1; D may be TRBD1 (5 bases). The CDR3 extends over 19 amino acids. Germline V gene data show CDR1 as LGHNT and CDR2 as FRNRAP. V lost 0 bases and J 3 bases, leaving 21 bases between the germline ends. The DNA for the CDR3 is TGTGCTAGTGGTTTGGTATTAGGGTACACAAGGGGCCACTACAATGAGCAGTTCTTC. Protein sequence: CASGLVLGYTRGHYNEQFF.

This clonotype was picked up a small number of times. The chain employs TRBV20-1 and TRBJ2-3, with 7 bases that match TRBD1. J gave up 4 bases and V 6 bases, and 10 bases lay outside the gene matches. This CDR3 spans 14 amino acids. Per the germline V gene, CDR1 is DFQATT and CDR2 is SNEGSKA (reference sequence). CDR3 DNA: TGCAGTGCCCGACTCGACAGGGTTTCAGATACGCAGTATTTT. It translates to CSARLDRVSDTQYF.

This clonotype has a handful of counts. The chain recombines TRBV5-1 with TRBJ2-7; 12 bases map to TRBD2. CDR3 length: 17 residues. Germline loops: CDR1 SGHRS, CDR2 YFSETQ. V trimming: 5 bases; J trimming: 0 bases; junction bases outside the gene matches: 9. CDR3 sequence: CASRRTSTSGSSYEQYF. CDR3 DNA: TGCGCCAGCAGGCGTACGTCGACTAGCGGGAGCTCCTACGAGCAGTACTTC. The full variable domain, in which reference TRBV5-1 and TRBJ2-7 provide the parts outside the CDR3, is KAGVTQTPRYLIKTRGQQVTLSCSPISGHRSVSWYQQTPGQGLQFLFEYFSETQRNKGNFPGRFSGRQFSNSRSEMNVSTLELGDSALYLCASRRTSTSGSSYEQYFGPGTRLTVT.

This clonotype occurred many times. A read error may produce the germline difference seen at one junction end. This sequence joins TRBV11-3 and TRBJ1-1; possibly TRBD1 for D (6 bases). This CDR3 region has 14 residues. The germline gives CDR1 SGHNT, CDR2 YENEEA. CDR3 region: CASSLGAGNTEAFF. CDR3 bases: TGCGCCAGCAGCTTGGGGGCGGGGAACACTGAAGCTTTCTTT.

In this sample, this clonotype turned up a few times. The rearrangement links TRBV11-3 to TRBJ2-4; tentative D call: TRBD1 (7 bases). CDR3 length equals 16 residues. Trimming removed 6 bases at V and 1 base at J, with 16 bases between. Looked up from germline, CDR1 is SGHNT and CDR2 is YENEEA. In DNA form, the CDR3 reads TGTGCCAGCAGTCCCAGGGGGGTTGAGGCCAAAAACATTCAGTACTTC. This sequence encodes CASSPRGVEAKNIQYF.

The V call is TRBV7-9, the J call TRBJ1-1; D not certain. This CDR3 has 16 amino acids. Germline V gene data show CDR1 as SEHNR and CDR2 as FQNEAQ (reference sequence). Between the trimmed V and J ends, which lost 5 bases and 3 bases, there was a span of 19 bases. CDR3 in DNA: TGTGCCAGCAGCCCATTTTTGATGGAGGGAGACACTGAAGCTTTCTTT. Residues: CASSPFLMEGDTEAFF.

The chain is built from TRBV29-1 and TRBJ2-1; tentative D call: TRBD2 (5 bases). The length of the CDR3 is 13 residues. CDR1 is SQVTM, CDR2 ANQGSEA, per germline. Trimming took off 6 bases at V and 3 bases at J, with 12 bases between the two ends. The CDR3 DNA follows: TGCAGCGTCGTTGAGGGTATCTACAATGAGCAGTTCTTC. Amino acids: CSVVEGIYNEQFF.

This clonotype was seen more than once but under ten times. V usage is TRBV27 and J usage is TRBJ2-1, with 11 nucleotides matching TRBD2. V lost 3 bases, J lost 10 bases, and 2 bases stayed unmatched. The CDR3 is 13 amino acids. Germline V lookup: CDR1 MNHEY, CDR2 SMNVEV (reference sequence). CDR3 loop: CASSFGTSGEQFF. The CDR3 DNA reads TGTGCCAGCAGTTTCGGGACTAGCGGAGAGCAGTTCTTC.

J is TRBJ2-7 and V is TRBV5-6; TRBD1 aligns across 8 bases. With 3 bases clipped from V and 0 bases from J, the junction kept 8 bases outside the gene matches. Germline CDR1 SGHDT, CDR2 YYEEEE. CDR3 length equals 16 residues. CDR3 coding DNA: TGTGCCAGCAGCTCATTCGACAGGGGAAGCTCCTACGAGCAGTACTTC. It translates to CASSSFDRGSSYEQYF.

This chain connects TRBV12-3 or TRBV12-4 to TRBJ1-2, with D unresolved. V was shortened by 5 bases and J by 13 bases, with 20 bases between the two germline ends. CDR3 size: 13 residues. The CDR3 sequence: CASSAGPVLVSTF. The CDR3 region has the DNA TGTGCCAGCAGTGCCGGGCCGGTGTTGGTCTCCACCTTC.

In its sample, this clonotype was seen a few times. Here the CDR3 reads CASSSPRGPEETQYF. The CDR3 nucleotides are TGTGCCAGCAGTTCCCCCAGGGGCCCCGAAGAGACCCAGTACTTC. The rearrangement links TRBV27 to TRBJ2-5; the D gene is possibly TRBD1 (6 bases). Germline-derived CDR1 and CDR2 are MNHEY and SMNVEV (reference sequence). Deletions cut 4 bases from V and 3 bases from J, with 15 bases between. This CDR3 is 15 amino acids long.

This clonotype was found a few times. The chain is built from TRBV27 and TRBJ2-1; D gene unclear. This CDR3 region has 19 residues. Germline V gene sequence: CDR1 MNHEY, CDR2 SMNVEV (reference sequence). V lost 0 bases to trimming and J lost 3 bases, with 21 bases between them. The CDR3 protein is CASSLSRPIRRADYNEQFF. DNA for the CDR3: TGTGCCAGCAGTTTATCGAGGCCCATCCGGCGAGCTGACTACAATGAGCAGTTCTTC.

There are a few counts of this clonotype. The chain uses TRBV2 and TRBJ1-1; no reliable D call. V lost 7 bases, J lost 0 bases, and 12 bases lay in between. Germline V gene sequence: CDR1 SNHLY, CDR2 FYNNEI. The CDR3 has 14 residues. The CDR3 reads CASTLDGLNTEAFF. The CDR3 DNA reads TGTGCCAGCACATTGGACGGATTGAACACTGAAGCTTTCTTT.

The chain combines TRBV28 with TRBJ2-3; TRBD1 agrees at 8 bases. This CDR3 contains 14 residues. Germline CDR1 is MDHEN and CDR2 is SYDVKM. The V segment lost 6 bases and the J segment 14 bases; nucleotides outside the gene matches: 16. CDR3 sequence reads: CASRRGAGGSLWYF. CDR3 nucleotides: TGTGCCAGCAGGCGTGGGGCAGGGGGCTCCCTGTGGTATTTT. Combining the CDR3 with reference TRBV28 and TRBJ2-3 gives the whole variable domain DVKVTQSSRYLVKRTGEKVFLECVQDMDHENMFWYRQDPGLGLRLIYFSYDVKMKEKGDIPEGYSVSREKKERFSLILESASTNQTSMYLCASRRGAGGSLWYFGPGTRLTVL.

V gene TRBV7-8 combines with J gene TRBJ1-6; unclear D gene. The V end lost 1 base, the J end lost 7 bases, and 14 bases lay between the germline ends. CDR3 length: 16 residues. Germline CDR1 is SGHVS and CDR2 is FQNEAQ. The CDR3 loop reads CASSLELAAGNSPLHF. In nucleotides, the CDR3 is TGTGCCAGCAGCTTAGAATTGGCGGCAGGAAATTCACCCCTCCACTTT.

This clonotype occurred a few times. The V gene is TRBV30, the J gene TRBJ2-4; 7 bases are a match to TRBD2. The trim removed 2 bases at V and 6 bases at J, leaving 1 base unmatched. Per the germline V gene, CDR1 is GTSNPN and CDR2 is SVGIG (reference sequence). CDR3 length: 12 residues. This CDR3 reads CAWSPGGNIQYF. The DNA of the CDR3 is TGTGCCTGGAGTCCGGGGGGAAACATTCAGTACTTC.

This clonotype occurred many times. This chain links TRBV20-1 with TRBJ2-7; D gene unclear. Looked up from germline, CDR1 is DFQATT and CDR2 is SNEGSKA (reference sequence). Between the trimmed V and J ends, which lost 4 bases and 0 bases, there was a span of 13 bases. This CDR3 contains 14 residues. The DNA of the CDR3 is TGCAGTGCTATACCGACATTTAACTCCTACGAGCAGTACTTC. It specifies CSAIPTFNSYEQYF.

At least ten counts were recorded for this clonotype. V is TRBV12-3 or TRBV12-4 and J is TRBJ2-1; TRBD2 matches 10 bases. The CDR3 contains 14 residues. V shed 6 bases, J shed 2 bases, and the junction held 1 base outside the gene matches. CDR3 sequence reads: CASRSGGAYNEQFF. The CDR3 nucleotides read TGTGCCAGCAGGAGCGGGGGGGCCTACAATGAGCAGTTCTTC.

The rearrangement uses TRBV11-2 and TRBJ2-3, with 10 bases that match TRBD1. Per germline, CDR1 SGHAT and CDR2 FQNNGV. V shed 3 bases and J 5 bases; nucleotides not matched to a gene: 20. The CDR3 is made up of 20 amino acids. The CDR3 reads CASSFPPGGQGQGKLDTQYF. Here the CDR3 DNA reads TGTGCCAGCAGCTTCCCCCCCGGGGGACAGGGGCAAGGGAAGCTAGATACGCAGTATTTT.

This chain connects TRBV6-1 to TRBJ1-1; D not resolved. CDR1 is MNHNS and CDR2 is SASEGT in the germline V gene. The CDR3 consists of 13 residues. The V end was cut by 3 bases, the J end by 3 bases, with 8 bases between. The CDR3 loop reads CASSDGEDTEAFF. The DNA of the CDR3 is TGTGCCAGCAGTGATGGCGAAGACACTGAAGCTTTCTTT.

The gene calls are TRBV12-3 or TRBV12-4 and TRBJ1-2, with 8 positions matching TRBD1. CDR3 length equals 16 residues. J was trimmed by 4 bases and V by 6 bases; bases with no gene match: 13. The CDR3 region is CASSPGQGRTIYGYTF. DNA of the CDR3: TGTGCCAGCAGCCCCGGACAGGGACGAACCATCTATGGCTACACCTTC.

The chain recombines TRBV7-6 with TRBJ2-2; 10 bases align to TRBD2. J lost 0 bases, V lost 1 base, and 17 bases had no gene match. The V gene's germline CDR1 is SGHVS and CDR2 FNYEAQ. CDR3 length: 22 amino acids. CDR3 residues: CASSLVPDLGLAPGPNTGELFF. DNA for the CDR3: TGTGCCAGCAGCTTAGTCCCTGATCTGGGACTAGCGCCCGGCCCGAACACCGGGGAGCTGTTTTTT.

This clonotype was observed a handful of times. The genes are TRBV12-3 or TRBV12-4 and TRBJ2-5, with D perhaps matching TRBD1 or TRBD2 (5 bases each). V lost 6 bases to trimming and J lost 5 bases, with 16 bases between them. This CDR3 comprises 14 residues. The CDR3 protein is CASSDRDPGETQYF. In DNA form, the CDR3 reads TGTGCCAGCAGCGACCGGGACCCCGGGGAGACCCAGTACTTC.

This clonotype was counted only a few times. The rearrangement uses TRBV5-1 and TRBJ2-1, with TRBD2 identical over 12 bases. The germline gives CDR1 SGHRS, CDR2 YFSETQ. V lost 3 bases, J lost 0 bases, and 4 bases stayed unmatched. This CDR3 spans 17 amino acids. The CDR3 region has the DNA TGCGCCAGCAGCTGGCCGACTAGCGGGGGCTCCTACAATGAGCAGTTCTTC. It yields the protein CASSWPTSGGSYNEQFF.

This clonotype has only a few counts. The genes are TRBV7-2 and TRBJ2-5; TRBD2 might be the D (5 bases). The germline CDR1 and CDR2 sequences are SGHTA and FQGNSA. The CDR3 is 14 residues long. Between the trimmed V and J ends, which lost 5 bases and 2 bases, there was a span of 12 bases. CDR3 in amino acids: CASSPGLLQETQYF. Here the CDR3 DNA reads TGTGCCAGCAGCCCTGGACTCCTACAAGAGACCCAGTACTTC.

This chain links TRBV14 with TRBJ2-3, with 10 bases matching TRBD1. CDR1 is SGHDN, CDR2 FVKESK, per germline. This CDR3 contains 18 residues. V dropped 1 base and J dropped 4; count of bases not matched to a gene: 11. CDR3 residues: CASSQVGLRDRGADTQYF. For the CDR3, the DNA is TGTGCCAGCAGCCAAGTTGGCCTCCGGGACAGGGGCGCAGATACGCAGTATTTT.

This chain links TRBV24-1 with TRBJ1-5; D remains unclear. The CDR3 is 15 residues long. Trimming removed 4 bases at V and 7 bases at J, with 16 bases between. Germline CDR1 is KGHDR and CDR2 is SFDVKD. CDR3 DNA sequence: TGTGCCACCAGTGAAACGAACGTCGTCGGACAGCCCCAGCATTTT. Its translation: CATSETNVVGQPQHF.